This T cell receptor beta chain was observed in a study of a mutant IDH1 vaccine in newly diagnosed glioma. Time point given: week 47, end of study. Each dose of the vaccine consisted of 300 ug of mutant IDH1 20-mer peptide, with topical imiquimod. Only a few counts were recorded for this clone. Its target is not known. Using immunoSEQ multiplex PCR, the repertoire was profiled, and TCRdb retains in-frame clones only, with some absent. This table has about 34,000 clones, roughly 89% appearing once. This CDR3 region has 15 residues. CDR1 and CDR2 (germline): SQVTM, ANQGSEA. The V gene lost 1 base and the J gene lost 4 bases, with 16 bases spanning the gap.

This chain uses TRBV29-1 with TRBJ1-1; D not resolved. The sample here was PBMCs, taken from a glioma patient whose treatment included an IDH1 peptide vaccine. The source of this sequence is a young woman with glioma. CDR3 residues: CSVEGTSGFRTEAFF. CDR3 nucleotide sequence: TGCAGCGTTGAAGGGACTTCGGGATTTCGCACTGAAGCTTTCTTT.